The entry that follows covers one T cell receptor (beta chain) sequence. These data come from a study of CD8 T cells in Susac syndrome. Trimming removed 3 bases at V and 5 bases at J, with 7 bases between. This CDR3 is 12 amino acids long. RNA was extracted with the RNeasy kit, and a quantity of 0.5 to 1 ug was reverse transcribed using random hexamers. TCRdb re-called the immunoSEQ multiplex PCR reads through MiXCR, storing one row per CDR3 protein. The top ten clones hold 0.082% of a sample with 190,000 or so distinct CDR3 sequences, 95% of them seen once. Sequenced material: CD4+ T cells from PBMCs. This sequence originates from a human donor with multiple sclerosis. The V call is TRBV12-3 or TRBV12-4, the J call TRBJ1-1; no reliable D call. CDR3 protein: CASSFEETEAFF. The CDR3 DNA reads TGTGCCAGCAGTTTCGAGGAAACTGAAGCTTTCTTT.